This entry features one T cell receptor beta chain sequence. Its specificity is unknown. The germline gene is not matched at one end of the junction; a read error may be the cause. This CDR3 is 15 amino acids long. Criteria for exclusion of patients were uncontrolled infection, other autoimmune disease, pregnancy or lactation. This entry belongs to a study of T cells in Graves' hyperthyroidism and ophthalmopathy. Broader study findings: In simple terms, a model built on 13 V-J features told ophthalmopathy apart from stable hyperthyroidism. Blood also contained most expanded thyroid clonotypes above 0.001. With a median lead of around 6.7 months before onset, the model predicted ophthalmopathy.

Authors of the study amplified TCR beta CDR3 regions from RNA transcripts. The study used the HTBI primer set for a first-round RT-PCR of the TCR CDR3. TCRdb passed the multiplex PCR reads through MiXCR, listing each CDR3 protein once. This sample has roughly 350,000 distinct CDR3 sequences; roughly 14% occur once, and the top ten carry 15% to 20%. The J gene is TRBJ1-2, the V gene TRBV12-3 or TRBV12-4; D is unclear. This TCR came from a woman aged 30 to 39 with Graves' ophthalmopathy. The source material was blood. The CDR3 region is CAISEWDYPNYGYTF. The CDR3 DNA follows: TGTGCCATCAGTGAATGGGATTATCCTAACTATGGCTACACCTTC.